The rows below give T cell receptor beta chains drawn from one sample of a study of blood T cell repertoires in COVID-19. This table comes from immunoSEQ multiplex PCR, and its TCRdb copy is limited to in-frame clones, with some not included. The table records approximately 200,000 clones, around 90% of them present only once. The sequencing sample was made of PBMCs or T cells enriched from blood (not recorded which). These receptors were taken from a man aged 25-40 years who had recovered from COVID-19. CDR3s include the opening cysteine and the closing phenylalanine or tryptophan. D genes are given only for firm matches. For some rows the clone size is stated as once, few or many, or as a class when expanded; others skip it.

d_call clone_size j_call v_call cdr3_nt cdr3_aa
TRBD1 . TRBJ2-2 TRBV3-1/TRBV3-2 TGTGCCAGCCGACAGGGAACGGACACCGGGGAGCTGTTTTTT CASRQGTDTGELFF
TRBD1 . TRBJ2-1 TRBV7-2 TGTGCCAGCAGCTTATACGGGACAGATTCCTACAATGAGCAGTTCTTC CASSLYGTDSYNEQFF
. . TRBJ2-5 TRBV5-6 TGTGCCAGCAGCTTGTGGGCCACCCAAGAGACCCAGTACTTC CASSLWATQETQYF
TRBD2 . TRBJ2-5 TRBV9 TGTGCCAGCAGCCCAAGGGAGGGTGGGGAGACCCAGTACTTC CASSPREGGETQYF
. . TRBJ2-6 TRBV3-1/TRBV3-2 TGTGCCAGCAGCCTCAGGGCTGGGGCCAACGTCCTGACTTTC CASSLRAGANVLTF
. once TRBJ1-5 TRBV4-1 TGCGCCAGCAGCCGTGTGGGGATGACAGATAATCAGCCCCAGCATTTT CASSRVGMTDNQPQHF
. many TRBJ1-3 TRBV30 TGTGCCTGGGCAGACAGAAACACCATATATTTT CAWADRNTIYF
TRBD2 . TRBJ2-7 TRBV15 TGTGCCACCAGCCAAATGAGGACTAGCGGGAGATTGGGAAACGAGCAGTACTTC CATSQMRTSGRLGNEQYF
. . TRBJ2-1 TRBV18 TGTGCCAGCTCACCACCGAGATGGAGGGGGGGGTACAATGAGCAGTTCTTC CASSPPRWRGGYNEQFF
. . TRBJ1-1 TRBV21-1 TGTGCCAGCAGCAAATTCAGGATGACCTTGAACACTGAAGCTTTCTTT CASSKFRMTLNTEAFF
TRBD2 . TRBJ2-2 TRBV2 TGTGCCAGCAGTGAACTAGCGGGAGCCGGGGAGCTGTTTTTT CASSELAGAGELFF
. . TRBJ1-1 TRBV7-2 TGTGCCAGCAATTCGGACATGAACACTGAAGCTTTCTTT CASNSDMNTEAFF
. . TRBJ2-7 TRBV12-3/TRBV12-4 TGTGCCAGCAGTGACACGAATTACGAGCAGTACTTC CASSDTNYEQYF
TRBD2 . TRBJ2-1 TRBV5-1 TGCGCCAGCAGCTTGGCGGGAGGCCACAATGAGCAGTTCTTC CASSLAGGHNEQFF
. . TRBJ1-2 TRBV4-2 TGTGCCAGCAGCCAAGAGAGGGGACAACCAAACTACACCTTC CASSQERGQPNYTF
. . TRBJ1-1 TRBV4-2 TGTGCCAGCAGCCAAGCGGCAGGGGCGAACACTGAAGCTTTCTTT CASSQAAGANTEAFF
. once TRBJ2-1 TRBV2 TGTGCCAGCAGTAGCGGGCCTTACAATGAGCAGTTCTTC CASSSGPYNEQFF
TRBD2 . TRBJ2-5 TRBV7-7 TGTGCTAGCAGCTTACAGGCGGGAGCTCAAGAGACCCAGTACTTC CASSLQAGAQETQYF
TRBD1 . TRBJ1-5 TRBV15 TGTGCCACCAGCAAACAGGGGGCGAATCAGCCCCAGCATTTT CATSKQGANQPQHF
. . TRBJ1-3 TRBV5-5 TGTGCCAGCAGCTTAGCAGGGGCAGGAAACACCATATATTTT CASSLAGAGNTIYF
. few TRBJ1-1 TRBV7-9 TGTGCCAGCAGCTCCTCCGGGTATACGGGTGGAACTGAAGCTTTCTTT CASSSSGYTGGTEAFF
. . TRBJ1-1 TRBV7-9 TGTGCCAGCAGCTTAGACGGGAGGGGTACTGAAGCTTTCTTT CASSLDGRGTEAFF
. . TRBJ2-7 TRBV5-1 TGCGCCAGCAGCTTGGGCGGCGGAGAGCAGTACTTC CASSLGGGEQYF
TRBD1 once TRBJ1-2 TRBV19 TGTGCCAGTAGTCCCAGGGGAGACAGGGGCATCTATGGCTACACCTTC CASSPRGDRGIYGYTF
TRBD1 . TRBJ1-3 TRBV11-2 TGTGCCAGCAGCTTAGCGGGGGACAGGGGGTTCACCGGAAACACCATATATTTT CASSLAGDRGFTGNTIYF
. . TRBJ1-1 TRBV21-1 TGTGCCAGCAGCAAACCCCTGAACAGGGATGAAGCTTTCTTT CASSKPLNRDEAFF
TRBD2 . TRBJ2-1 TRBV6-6 TGTGCCAGCAGTTTTATAGCGGGAAATTACAATGAGCAGTTCTTC CASSFIAGNYNEQFF
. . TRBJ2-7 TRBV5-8 TGTGCCAGCAGCTTGGGTTTGTGGCGGGGATCCTACGAGCAGTACTTC CASSLGLWRGSYEQYF
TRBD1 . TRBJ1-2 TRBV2 TGTGCCAGCAGTGACATGGGACAGTCCATTCCTAATGGCTACACCTTC CASSDMGQSIPNGYTF
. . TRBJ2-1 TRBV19 TGTGCCAGTAGTACTCTAGCTGGACCGTACAATGAGCAGTTCTTC CASSTLAGPYNEQFF
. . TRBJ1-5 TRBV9 TGTGCCAGCAGCCCAGACATTTTCAGCAATCAGCCCCAGCATTTT CASSPDIFSNQPQHF
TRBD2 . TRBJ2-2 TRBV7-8 TGTGCCAGCAGCTTACTGGGGACTAGCGGGGGGCGGAGTGTCGGGGAGCTGTTTTTT CASSLLGTSGGRSVGELFF
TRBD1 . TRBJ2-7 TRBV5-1 TGCGCCAGCAAGGTCGGGACAGTGTCCTACGAGCAGTACTTC CASKVGTVSYEQYF
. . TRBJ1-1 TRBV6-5 TGTGCCAGCAGGAGCGACAGGACAACTTTCTTT CASRSDRTTFF
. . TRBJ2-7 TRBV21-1 TGTGCCAGCAGCCTCAAAAGGGCAGGGCGGACCTACGAGCAGTACTTC CASSLKRAGRTYEQYF
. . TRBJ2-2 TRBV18 TGTGCCAGCTCATCATCGCAGGGCGCCGGGGAGCTGTTTTTT CASSSSQGAGELFF
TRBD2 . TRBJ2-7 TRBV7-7 TGTGCCAGCAGCTTAAGGTGGGGAGGGGACTACGAGCAGTACTTC CASSLRWGGDYEQYF
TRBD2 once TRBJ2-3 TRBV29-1 TGCAGCGTCCGGACTAGCGGGATTGGCACAGATACGCAGTATTTT CSVRTSGIGTDTQYF
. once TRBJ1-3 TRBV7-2 TGTGCCAGCAGCTTAAGACCCGGGGGTTACTCTGGAAACACCATATATTTT CASSLRPGGYSGNTIYF
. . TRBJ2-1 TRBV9 TGTGCCAGCAGCGCCCCCGGGACTGTCAACAATGAGCAGTTCTTC CASSAPGTVNNEQFF